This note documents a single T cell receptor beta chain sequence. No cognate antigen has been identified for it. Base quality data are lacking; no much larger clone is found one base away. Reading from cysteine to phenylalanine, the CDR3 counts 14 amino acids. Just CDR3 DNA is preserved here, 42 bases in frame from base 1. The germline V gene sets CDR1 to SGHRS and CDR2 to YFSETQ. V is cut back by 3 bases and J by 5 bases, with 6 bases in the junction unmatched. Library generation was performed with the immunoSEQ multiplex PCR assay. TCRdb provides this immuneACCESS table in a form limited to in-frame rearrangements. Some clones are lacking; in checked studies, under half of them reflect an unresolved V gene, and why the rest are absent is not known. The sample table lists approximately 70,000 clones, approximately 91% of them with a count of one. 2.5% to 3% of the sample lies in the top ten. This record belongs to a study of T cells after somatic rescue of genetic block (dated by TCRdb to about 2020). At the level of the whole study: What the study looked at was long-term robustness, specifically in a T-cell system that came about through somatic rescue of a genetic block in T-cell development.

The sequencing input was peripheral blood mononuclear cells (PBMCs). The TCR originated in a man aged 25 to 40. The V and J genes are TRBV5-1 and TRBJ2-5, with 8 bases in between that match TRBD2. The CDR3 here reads CASSSGLAGETQYF. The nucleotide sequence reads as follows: TGCGCCAGCAGCTCCGGACTAGCAGGGGAGACCCAGTACTTC.